Following are 10 T cell receptor beta chains from one sample sequenced in a study of blood T cell repertoires in COVID-19. Assay: immunoSEQ multiplex PCR; the TCRdb copy retains only in-frame clones and omits some. The table records some 150,000 clones, around 78% of them present only once. The specimen sequenced was PBMCs or T cells enriched from blood (not recorded which). These receptor sequences come from a woman between 50 and 59 years old who had recovered from COVID-19.

CDR3 DNA sequence: TGTGCCAGCAGCAACACCCCCCGTATTAATGAAAAACTGTTTTTT. Its translation is CASSNTPRINEKLFF. The chain employs TRBV7-8 and TRBJ1-4; D remains ambiguous. This CDR3 is 15 amino acids long. Germline V gene sequence: CDR1 SGHVS, CDR2 FQNEAQ. With 5 bases removed from V and 4 bases from J, the gap between germline ends came to 14 bases.

The J gene is TRBJ2-2, the V gene TRBV9; 10 bases are a match to TRBD2. Germline CDR1 is SGDLS and CDR2 is YYNGEE. The CDR3 consists of 15 residues. V was clipped by 2 bases and J by 4 bases; unmatched bases: 2. The CDR3 protein is CASSVTSGTTGELFF. The CDR3, as DNA: TGTGCCAGCAGCGTCACTAGCGGGACCACCGGGGAGCTGTTTTTT.

The chain combines TRBV11-3 with TRBJ2-2; D perhaps matches TRBD2 (5 bases). Germline V lookup: CDR1 SGHNT, CDR2 YENEEA. The CDR3 spans 18 residues. Trimming took 3 bases from V and 6 from J, leaving 23 bases between them. CDR3 sequence: CASSFQILGERDAGELFF. For the CDR3, the DNA is TGTGCCAGCAGCTTCCAGATTTTGGGTGAGAGGGATGCCGGGGAGCTGTTTTTT.

The chain links TRBV30 to TRBJ1-5; D is uncertain. V shed 7 bases and J shed 0 bases, with 10 bases lying between them. Germline values: CDR1 GTSNPN, CDR2 SVGIG (reference sequence). The CDR3 contains 13 residues. The CDR3 DNA follows: TGTGCCTCTCAGGCCAATAGCAATCAGCCCCAGCATTTT. Its translation is CASQANSNQPQHF.

The chain carries TRBV19 and TRBJ2-3; D is undetermined. V dropped 5 bases and J dropped 1 base, with 13 bases sitting between them. The CDR3 contains 15 residues. The germline CDR1 and CDR2 sequences are LNHDA and SQIVND (reference sequence). Written as DNA, the CDR3 is TGTGCCAGTAGTGCCACCGGTGGTGGCACAGATACGCAGTATTTT. Protein: CASSATGGGTDTQYF.

This clone has just one count. The chain couples TRBV5-4 to TRBJ2-1; 13 nucleotides line up with TRBD2. Per the germline V gene, CDR1 is SGHNT and CDR2 is YYREEE (reference sequence). The junction had 7 bases not matched to a gene; V was cut back by 4 bases and J by 9 bases. The CDR3 runs 15 residues. In DNA, the CDR3 is TGTGCCAGCAGCGCAGGGACTAGCGGGAAACCTGAGCAGTTCTTC. Translated: CASSAGTSGKPEQFF.

This clone appeared a few times. CDR3 sequence reads: CASSFSNTEAFF. The DNA of the CDR3 is TGTGCCAGTAGTTTCTCGAACACTGAAGCTTTCTTT. The J gene is TRBJ1-1, the V gene TRBV19; no firm D call. Germline V gene lookup returns CDR1 LNHDA and CDR2 SQIVND (reference sequence). The CDR3 is made up of 12 amino acids. V shed 5 bases and J shed 1 base, with 5 bases lying between them. Full variable domain (remainder filled in from reference TRBV19 and TRBJ1-1): DGGITQSPKYLFRKEGQNVTLSCEQNLNHDAMYWYRQDPGQGLRLIYYSQIVNDFQKGDIAEGYSVSREKKESFPLTVTSAQKNPTAFYLCASSFSNTEAFFGQGTRLTVV.

The V gene is TRBV11-3, the J gene TRBJ1-1; D not resolved. The germline gives CDR1 SGHNT, CDR2 YENEEA. Trimming took 4 bases from V and 7 from J, leaving 10 bases between them. This CDR3 has 12 amino acids. Written as DNA, the CDR3 is TGTGCCAGCAGCTCTGGGAGGGTTGAAGCTTTCTTT. Its translation: CASSSGRVEAFF.

The chain links TRBV19 to TRBJ1-6; D remains unclear. V lost 2 bases and J lost 10, with 9 bases in between. Germline V gene data show CDR1 as LNHDA and CDR2 as SQIVND (reference sequence). The CDR3 runs 13 residues. The CDR3 is CASSIFQSSPLHF. The CDR3 DNA reads as TGTGCCAGTAGTATATTTCAGTCCTCACCCCTCCACTTT.

The chain employs TRBV30 and TRBJ1-2; D remains ambiguous. The germline gives CDR1 GTSNPN, CDR2 SVGIG (reference sequence). V lost 2 bases and J lost 6, with 19 bases in between. There are 15 residues in the CDR3. The CDR3 bases are TGTGCCTGGAGTCTCGCCGTGTTCGCGGTGGATGGCTACACCTTC. Translated, it gives CAWSLAVFAVDGYTF.